These 8 T cell receptor beta chains were sequenced from one sample in a study of regulatory T cells in long-lasting Graves disease. Regarding time point: persistent/refractory GD, antithyroid drugs over 5 years with positive TRAb. PBMC RNA served as the TCR library source. With iRepertoire HTBI primers and Arm-PCR of CDR3 regions, TCR beta libraries were built. TCRdb reprocessed the multiplex PCR reads via MiXCR and lists one record per CDR3 protein. The sample contains about 340,000 distinct CDR3 sequences, around 19% of which appear only once. The sequencing here drew on peripheral blood mononuclear cells (PBMCs), taken when the disease was refractory, from a patient treated with antithyroid drugs. The receptors stem from a female donor with Graves disease.

This clonotype was counted at least ten times. The rearrangement uses TRBV12-3 or TRBV12-4 and TRBJ1-5; weak D call: TRBD1 (5 bases). The CDR3 totals 15 residues. V was pared by 6 bases and J by 5 bases, with 17 bases between. The CDR3 DNA follows: TGTGCCAGCAGCCAACTCGGGGGGGAGGATCAGCCCCAGCATTTT. Translation gives CASSQLGGEDQPQHF.

This clonotype showed up many times. The chain employs TRBV6-2 or TRBV6-3 and TRBJ2-5; 8 bases line up with TRBD1. The junction had 11 bases not matched to a gene; V was cut back by 0 bases and J by 5 bases. CDR3 length equals 17 residues. Germline values: CDR1 MNHEY, CDR2 SVGEGT. CDR3 DNA sequence: TGTGCCAGCAGTTACTCGAGGGACAGGCCGACTAGGGAGACCCAGTACTTC. It yields the protein CASSYSRDRPTRETQYF.

The chain combines TRBV28 with TRBJ2-2; tentatively, D is TRBD2 (5 bases). Deletions cut 6 bases from V and 1 base from J, with 15 bases between. The CDR3 is 16 residues long. Germline V lookup: CDR1 MDHEN, CDR2 SYDVKM. CDR3 residues: CASSSTQRKNTGELFF. The CDR3 DNA sequence: TGTGCCAGCAGCTCAACGCAGCGGAAGAACACCGGGGAGCTGTTTTTT.

This clonotype has just a few counts. The J gene is TRBJ2-5, the V gene TRBV30; TRBD1 is a possible D gene (6 bases). This CDR3 is 14 amino acids long. CDR1 is GTSNPN, CDR2 SVGIG, per germline (reference sequence). Trimming removed 2 bases at V and 1 base at J, with 11 bases between. The CDR3 sequence is CAWSPSDSQETQYF. The CDR3 bases are TGTGCCTGGAGTCCTTCGGACAGCCAAGAGACCCAGTACTTC.

This clonotype was detected ten times or more. The chain recombines TRBV18 with TRBJ1-2; TRBD1 aligns across 8 bases. CDR1 is KGHSH and CDR2 is LQKENI in the germline V gene. The CDR3 is made up of 13 amino acids. V lost 8 bases to trimming and J lost 3 bases; unmatched junction nucleotides: 5. The CDR3 region is CASSPGGDYGYTF. CDR3 DNA: TGTGCCAGCAGTCCAGGGGGCGACTATGGCTACACCTTC.

This clonotype was seen repeatedly, ten times or more. The chain couples TRBV3-1 to TRBJ1-1, with a tentative D call TRBD1 (5 bases). Germline lookup yields CDR1 LGHDT and CDR2 YNNKEL (reference sequence). The V end was cut by 1 base, the J end by 0 bases, with 15 bases between. The CDR3 has 17 residues. DNA of the CDR3: TGTGCCAGCAGCCAAGGGGGCCCGGGTTCGATGAACACTGAAGCTTTCTTT. This translates into CASSQGGPGSMNTEAFF.

This clonotype was observed once. This may come from a read error, since a much larger clone is one base off. The rearrangement links TRBV6-2 or TRBV6-3 to TRBJ1-1, with 8 bases lining up with TRBD1. Germline trimming cut 6 bases from V and 4 bases from J; bases unmatched to any gene: 7. Germline values: CDR1 MNHEY, CDR2 SVGEGT. The length of the CDR3 is 14 residues. The CDR3 sequence is CASRHRQGSTEAFF. The CDR3 nucleotides read TGTGCCAGCAGGCATCGACAGGGGAGCACTGAAGCTTTCTTT.

This clonotype was seen many times. J is TRBJ1-2 and V is TRBV12-3 or TRBV12-4, with D uncertain. The CDR3 has 13 amino acids. Trimming took 2 bases from V and 2 from J, leaving 6 bases between them. The CDR3 loop reads CASSLPENYGYTF. The DNA of the CDR3 is TGTGCCAGCAGTTTACCGGAGAACTATGGCTACACCTTC.